These 12 T cell receptor beta chains came from one sample sequenced in a study of T cells generated in artificial thymic organoids. Their specific antigens are unknown. The organoids combined MS5 murine stromal cells carrying human DLL1 with human hematopoietic stem and progenitor cells. Residual T cells were removed by FACS sorting CD34+CD3- progenitor cells before seeding the organoids. Separate semi-nested PCRs amplified TCRalpha and TCRbeta libraries using constant-region reverse primers in TRAC or TRBC. TCRdb ran MiXCR on the 5' RACE reads and lists one entry per CDR3 protein. This table has almost 5,500 distinct CDR3 sequences, around 25% appearing once. Sequencing was done on a sample of naive CD8+ T cells grown in artificial thymic organoids from cord blood stem and progenitor cells. Stated subset: CD3+TCRalphabeta+CD8SP T cells; for blood, CD45RO-CCR7+ naive CD8+ T cells. The origin of the receptors is a human donor who gave cord blood stem cells for thymic organoid culture, a cardiac surgery patient who gave postnatal thymus, or a blood donor (not recorded which).

By its share, this clonotype is medium-sized (0.01 to 0.1%). This sequence joins TRBV28 and TRBJ1-1; no clear D. Trimming stripped 6 bases from V and 0 bases from J, with 14 bases between. The CDR3 spans 15 residues. Per the germline V gene, CDR1 is MDHEN and CDR2 is SYDVKM. CDR3 in amino acids: CASSPPTVLNTEAFF. The CDR3 region has the DNA TGTGCCAGCAGCCCCCCCACAGTTTTGAACACTGAAGCTTTCTTT.

J is TRBJ1-1 and V is TRBV20-1; D gene unclear. V lost 6 bases and J 5 bases, leaving 7 bases between the germline ends. This CDR3 has 10 amino acids. Germline CDR1 reads DFQATT; CDR2 reads SNEGSKA (reference sequence). The chain's CDR3 is CSARGTEAFF. DNA of the CDR3: TGCAGTGCCCGAGGGACTGAAGCTTTCTTT.

In its sample, this clonotype is medium-sized. The chain combines TRBV4-2 with TRBJ2-3; D remains unclear. CDR3 size: 15 residues. Germline V gene data show CDR1 as LGHNA and CDR2 as YNFKEQ. Trimming cost V 0 bases and J 1 base, with 8 bases left between them. The CDR3 DNA sequence: TGTGCCAGCAGCCAAGACAGGACCCGCACAGATACGCAGTATTTT. Residues: CASSQDRTRTDTQYF.

The gene calls are TRBV27 and TRBJ1-5; D may be TRBD1 (5 bases). Germline V gene lookup returns CDR1 MNHEY and CDR2 SMNVEV (reference sequence). The CDR3 is 14 residues long. V was clipped by 6 bases and J by 10 bases, with 19 bases between them. The CDR3 DNA is TGTGCCAGCAGATTAGGGTCAGGGATCGCCCCCCAGCATTTT. It specifies CASRLGSGIAPQHF.

This clonotype is categorized as medium-sized. The J gene is TRBJ2-3, the V gene TRBV10-3; 7 bases match TRBD2. The CDR3 loop spans 15 amino acids. Trimming cost V 4 bases and J 2 bases; bases outside gene matches: 6. Germline values: CDR1 ENHRY, CDR2 SYGVKD. In DNA form, the CDR3 reads TGTGCCATCAGTGGCGCGGGGGTTCTCACAGATACGCAGTATTTT. This sequence encodes CAISGAGVLTDTQYF.

In its sample, this clonotype was seen a few times. This may come from a read error, since a much larger clone is one base off. The chain is built from TRBV29-1 and TRBJ1-5, with D perhaps matching TRBD1 (5 bases). Per the germline V gene, CDR1 is SQVTM and CDR2 is ANQGSEA. The CDR3 sequence is 14 residues long. This chain's CDR3 is CSVEDLGVNQPRHF. The CDR3 nucleotides read TGCAGCGTTGAAGATCTAGGGGTCAATCAGCCCCGGCATTTT.

This clonotype was detected a few times. The chain combines TRBV10-3 with TRBJ2-7; 11 nucleotides match TRBD1. The CDR3 has 15 amino acids. V was clipped by 2 bases and J by 3 bases; unmatched bases: 3. The V gene's germline CDR1 is ENHRY and CDR2 SYGVKD. CDR3 nucleotide sequence: TGTGCCATCAGTGAGCCGGGACAGGGGGACTACGAGCAGTACTTC. Translated: CAISEPGQGDYEQYF.

This clonotype is medium-sized in the sample. The genes are TRBV4-2 and TRBJ2-1, with D possibly being TRBD1 (5 bases). Trimming removed 1 base at V and 5 bases at J, with 9 bases between. CDR1 and CDR2 (germline): LGHNA, YNFKEQ. The CDR3 has 14 amino acids. Here the CDR3 reads CASSQVGAHNEQFF. For the CDR3, the DNA is TGTGCCAGCAGCCAAGTAGGGGCCCACAATGAGCAGTTCTTC.

This clonotype is judged medium-sized (0.01 to 0.1%). The V gene is TRBV12-3 or TRBV12-4, the J gene TRBJ1-2, with D perhaps TRBD1 (5 bases). The ends were cut back, 5 bases at V and 6 bases at J, with 16 bases in the middle. The CDR3 has 14 residues. DNA of the CDR3: TGTGCCAGCAGTCCGCCAGGGTCCTACCATGGCTACACCTTC. This translates into CASSPPGSYHGYTF.

The J gene is TRBJ2-1, the V gene TRBV4-2; 9 bases match TRBD1. CDR1 is LGHNA and CDR2 is YNFKEQ in the germline V gene. The CDR3 runs 15 residues. With 3 bases clipped from V and 0 bases from J, the junction kept 0 bases outside the gene matches. This chain's CDR3 is CASSQDRGSYNEQFF. Written as DNA, the CDR3 is TGTGCCAGCAGCCAGGACAGGGGCTCCTACAATGAGCAGTTCTTC.

This clonotype was found a few times. The chain has TRBV28 and TRBJ1-1; D unclear. The V gene's germline CDR1 is MDHEN and CDR2 SYDVKM. Trimming shortened V by 3 bases and J by 1 base, and 15 bases separated the two germline ends. CDR3 length: 16 amino acids. The CDR3 DNA reads TGTGCCAGCAGTTTGCAGTCCTTAAGGAGGAACACTGAAGCTTTCTTT. Its protein product is CASSLQSLRRNTEAFF.

Judged by abundance, this clonotype is medium-sized. The V gene is TRBV4-2, the J gene TRBJ2-7; TRBD2 is a possible D gene (6 bases). Germline CDR1 reads LGHNA; CDR2 reads YNFKEQ. The CDR3 has 15 amino acids. The V end lost 3 bases, the J end lost 5 bases, and 17 bases lay between the germline ends. CDR3 protein: CASSHLGGKGHEQYF. CDR3 DNA: TGTGCCAGCAGCCACCTTGGAGGGAAAGGCCACGAGCAGTACTTC.